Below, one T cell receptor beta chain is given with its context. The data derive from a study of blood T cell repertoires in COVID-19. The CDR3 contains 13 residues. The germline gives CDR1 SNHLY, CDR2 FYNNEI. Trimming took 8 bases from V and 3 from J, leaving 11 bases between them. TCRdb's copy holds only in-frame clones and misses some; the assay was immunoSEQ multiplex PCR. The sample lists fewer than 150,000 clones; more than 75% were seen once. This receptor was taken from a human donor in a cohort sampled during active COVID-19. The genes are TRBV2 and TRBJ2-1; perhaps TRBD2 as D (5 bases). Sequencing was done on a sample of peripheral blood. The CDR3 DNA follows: TGTGCCAGCGGCCCCCGGGGCTACAATGAGCAGTTCTTC. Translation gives CASGPRGYNEQFF.